A selection of T cell receptor beta chains follows, all from one sample in a study of neoadjuvant anti-PD-1 for oral cavity cancer. Sequencing used immunoSEQ multiplex PCR; TCRdb keeps in-frame clones, though not all of them. The sample contains approximately 72,000 clones, about 86% of which appear only once. This specimen consisted of PBMCs, obtained before nivolumab (anti-PD-1) treatment. The source of these receptors is a person between 35 and 79 years old with oral cavity squamous cell carcinoma. CDR3s include the opening cysteine and the closing phenylalanine or tryptophan. D genes are given only for firm matches. The size field is filled for only some rows; it gives once, few, many or a size class.

clone_size	j_call	v_call	d_call	cdr3_aa	cdr3_nt
NA	TRBJ2-7	TRBV5-1	NA	CASTSWGGTYEQYF	TGCGCCAGCACATCATGGGGCGGTACCTACGAGCAGTACTTC
NA	TRBJ1-1	TRBV6-5	NA	CASSQGLWNTEAFF	TGTGCCAGCAGCCAGGGACTTTGGAACACTGAAGCTTTCTTT
NA	TRBJ1-5	TRBV7-9	NA	CASSPGTANQPQHF	TGTGCCAGCAGCCCTGGGACCGCCAATCAGCCCCAGCATTTT
NA	TRBJ1-3	TRBV5-4	NA	CASSLDVSGNTIYF	TGTGCCAGCAGCTTGGATGTTTCAGGAAACACCATATATTTT
NA	TRBJ2-3	TRBV6-5	TRBD2	CATKAGQGTDTQYF	TGTGCCACCAAAGCGGGGCAGGGAACAGATACGCAGTATTTT
NA	TRBJ2-1	TRBV6-4	NA	CASSPRGNSYNEQFF	TGTGCCAGCAGTCCCAGGGGCAACTCCTACAATGAGCAGTTCTTC
NA	TRBJ2-7	TRBV7-2	NA	CASSSTSMLAYEQYF	TGTGCCAGCAGCTCAACTAGTATGCTAGCCTACGAGCAGTACTTC
once	TRBJ1-5	TRBV15	NA	CATSRGKDQPQHF	TGTGCCACCAGCAGAGGGAAGGATCAGCCCCAGCATTTT
NA	TRBJ2-7	TRBV10-3	TRBD1	CAISEGSGQGIYEQYF	TGTGCCATCAGTGAGGGGTCTGGACAGGGAATTTACGAGCAGTACTTC
NA	TRBJ2-5	TRBV5-1	NA	CASSMHGVGETQYF	TGCGCCAGCAGCATGCACGGGGTCGGAGAGACCCAGTACTTC
NA	TRBJ2-3	TRBV13	NA	CASSSSDRIDTQYF	TGTGCCAGCAGCTCCTCGGACAGAATAGATACGCAGTATTTT
once	TRBJ2-3	TRBV2	NA	CASSGGSTDTQYF	TGTGCCAGCAGTGGGGGCTCCACAGATACGCAGTATTTT
NA	TRBJ1-2	TRBV14	NA	CASSHAQMGGYTF	TGTGCCAGCAGCCACGCACAGATGGGTGGCTACACCTTC
NA	TRBJ2-3	TRBV7-9	NA	CASSEQGLSDTQYF	TGTGCCAGCAGCGAACAGGGTCTGTCAGATACGCAGTATTTT
NA	TRBJ1-1	TRBV6-1	NA	CASSEGRRGAKTEAFF	TGTGCCAGCAGTGAAGGGAGAAGGGGCGCGAAAACTGAAGCTTTCTTT
NA	TRBJ2-2	TRBV5-4	NA	CASSLEGPGRVTGELFF	TGTGCCAGCAGCTTGGAGGGTCCCGGACGGGTCACCGGGGAGCTGTTTTTT
NA	TRBJ1-6	TRBV30	NA	CAWSFRARIYNSPLHF	TGTGCCTGGAGTTTTAGGGCGCGTATCTATAATTCACCCCTCCACTTT
NA	TRBJ1-5	TRBV6-1	NA	CASSEAGHPPGPQHF	TGTGCCAGCAGTGAGGCGGGACACCCGCCGGGGCCCCAGCATTTT
NA	TRBJ1-4	TRBV2	NA	CATHWRPNEKLFF	TGTGCCACTCACTGGCGTCCTAATGAAAAACTGTTTTTT
NA	TRBJ2-7	TRBV28	NA	CASRDARGAYEQYF	TGTGCCAGCAGAGACGCGAGGGGGGCCTACGAGCAGTACTTC
NA	TRBJ1-1	TRBV6-1	NA	CASKGQLNTEAFF	TGTGCCAGCAAGGGCCAGTTGAACACTGAAGCTTTCTTT
NA	TRBJ1-3	TRBV5-4	NA	CASSPFAGPGNTIYF	TGTGCCAGCAGCCCCTTCGCAGGGCCAGGAAACACCATATATTTT
NA	TRBJ2-7	TRBV9	TRBD1	CASSADRGPYEQYF	TGTGCCAGCAGCGCAGACAGGGGCCCCTACGAGCAGTACTTC
NA	TRBJ2-3	TRBV30	NA	CAWSQQGSPTDTQYF	TGTGCCTGGAGCCAACAGGGTTCCCCCACAGATACGCAGTATTTT
NA	TRBJ2-3	TRBV2	TRBD2	CATICRAGARDTQYF	TGTGCCACCATCTGCCGAGCGGGAGCCAGAGATACGCAGTATTTT
once	TRBJ1-2	TRBV5-6	NA	CASSLAGSYGYTF	TGTGCCAGCAGCTTGGCAGGGTCCTATGGCTACACCTTC
NA	TRBJ1-5	TRBV5-8	NA	CASSYRDTNQPQHF	TGTGCCAGCAGCTACCGGGACACCAATCAGCCCCAGCATTTT
NA	TRBJ1-5	TRBV7-9	NA	CASSRGGAGNQPQHF	TGTGCCAGCAGCCGTGGTGGAGCGGGAAATCAGCCCCAGCATTTT
NA	TRBJ2-7	TRBV5-5	NA	CASSLDYEQYF	TGTGCCAGCAGCTTGGATTACGAGCAGTACTTC
NA	TRBJ1-2	TRBV10-3	NA	CAIRFTQSDGYTF	TGTGCCATCAGATTTACCCAAAGTGATGGCTACACCTTC
NA	TRBJ2-7	TRBV2	NA	CATQWGVEQYF	TGTGCCACCCAGTGGGGCGTCGAGCAGTACTTC
NA	TRBJ1-1	TRBV6-5	NA	CASSLGWNTEAFF	TGTGCCAGCAGTTTAGGTTGGAACACTGAAGCTTTCTTT
NA	TRBJ2-1	TRBV13	NA	CASSLREFSLEQFF	TGTGCCAGCAGCCTACGGGAGTTCTCCCTTGAGCAGTTCTTC
NA	TRBJ1-5	TRBV4-1	NA	CASSRPLGPQHF	TGCGCCAGCAGCCGCCCCCTGGGGCCCCAGCATTTT
NA	TRBJ1-5	TRBV6-5	NA	CASKAWWSSNQPQHF	TGTGCCAGCAAAGCCTGGTGGTCTAGCAATCAGCCCCAGCATTTT
NA	TRBJ1-1	TRBV7-8	TRBD1	CASQAQGVGILNTEAFF	TGTGCCAGCCAAGCGCAGGGGGTGGGGATCTTGAACACTGAAGCTTTCTTT
NA	TRBJ2-3	TRBV9	NA	CASSVFEGVGDTQYF	TGTGCCAGCAGCGTATTCGAGGGAGTAGGAGATACGCAGTATTTT
NA	TRBJ2-7	TRBV5-5	TRBD1	CASSRQGNHHEQYF	TGTGCCAGCAGTCGACAGGGTAATCATCACGAGCAGTACTTC
NA	TRBJ1-5	TRBV2	TRBD1	CATDRGYSNQPQHF	TGTGCCACCGACAGGGGTTATAGCAATCAGCCCCAGCATTTT
NA	TRBJ2-3	TRBV6-1	NA	CASSVTGSDTQYF	TGTGCCAGCAGTGTAACAGGGTCGGATACGCAGTATTTT
NA	TRBJ2-1	TRBV7-2	NA	CASSLRSMGGPNEQFF	TGTGCCAGCAGCTTAAGAAGTATGGGCGGGCCCAATGAGCAGTTCTTC
NA	TRBJ2-3	TRBV4-1	NA	CASSQDSGTRDTQYF	TGCGCCAGCAGCCAAGATTCGGGGACCAGGGATACGCAGTATTTT
NA	TRBJ2-3	TRBV7-2	TRBD1	CASSFGQGTQYF	TGTGCCAGCAGCTTCGGACAGGGTACGCAGTATTTT
NA	TRBJ2-2	TRBV7-8	NA	CASSLVDTGELFF	TGTGCCAGCAGCTTAGTTGACACCGGGGAGCTGTTTTTT
NA	TRBJ1-4	TRBV7-9	NA	CASSGVLGEKLFF	TGTGCCAGTTCGGGGGTCTTAGGGGAAAAACTGTTTTTT
NA	TRBJ2-3	TRBV5-4	NA	CASSLDLDGTQYF	TGTGCCAGCAGCTTGGATCTAGATGGTACGCAGTATTTT
NA	TRBJ1-3	TRBV28	TRBD1	CASSFSRDRGRNTIYF	TGTGCCAGCAGTTTTAGTCGGGACAGGGGGAGAAACACCATATATTTT
NA	TRBJ1-1	TRBV6-1	NA	CASSEARLQGAFF	TGTGCCAGCAGTGAAGCGCGGCTTCAAGGGGCTTTCTTT
NA	TRBJ2-5	TRBV30	TRBD1	CAWSSGTVETQYF	TGTGCCTGGTCCTCCGGGACAGTAGAGACCCAGTACTTC
NA	TRBJ2-7	TRBV5-4	TRBD1	CASSWGQVPSYEQYF	TGTGCCAGCAGCTGGGGACAGGTGCCCTCCTACGAGCAGTACTTC
NA	TRBJ1-2	TRBV4-1	TRBD1	CASSHYTGQGLHGYTF	TGCGCCAGCAGCCACTATACCGGACAGGGACTTCATGGCTACACCTTC
NA	TRBJ1-1	TRBV6-1	NA	CASSEQNTEAFF	TGTGCCAGCAGTGAACAGAACACTGAAGCTTTCTTT
once	TRBJ1-3	TRBV6-1	NA	CASSTVGSGNTIYF	TGTGCCAGCTCGACTGTAGGTTCTGGAAACACCATATATTTT
NA	TRBJ1-1	TRBV5-1	NA	CASSDGQMNTEAFF	TGCGCCAGCAGCGACGGACAGATGAACACTGAAGCTTTCTTT
few	TRBJ2-1	TRBV10-3	TRBD2	CAISEFHRTSGRSSYNEQFF	TGTGCCATCAGTGAGTTTCACCGGACTAGCGGACGTAGCTCCTACAATGAGCAGTTCTTC
NA	TRBJ2-1	TRBV11-2	NA	CASSLVRGRPASQFF	TGTGCCAGCAGCTTAGTTCGTGGCCGGCCGGCTTCGCAGTTCTTC
NA	TRBJ1-2	TRBV7-6	TRBD1	CASSLAVDRENGYTF	TGTGCCAGCAGCTTAGCGGTGGACAGGGAGAATGGCTACACCTTC
NA	TRBJ2-2	TRBV13	NA	CASSSRKLDRELFF	TGTGCCAGCAGCTCACGTAAACTAGACCGGGAGCTGTTTTTT